This T cell receptor beta chain was observed in a study of cytomegalovirus exposure and HLA in healthy donors (dated by TCRdb to about 2017). Notes on the research overall: An earlier analysis of about 560 of the donors reported approximately 300 Gb of sequence data and roughly 120 million unique TCR beta sequences obtained from around 170 million T cells. To predict cytomegalovirus infection status, the study combined high-throughput TCR immunosequencing, statistical association of individual TCRs with disease status, and machine learning. Typing coverage varied by locus: about 629-630 donors for A, B, C, DRB1 and DQB1; 500 to 550 for DQA1; about 590 for DPA1; some 470 for DPB1. Rather than drawing on any new phenotypic data, the later analysis identified candidate immune exposures from TCR beta sequences and the way those sequences occurred across donors. The aim of the study was to test whether cataloging public T cell receptors could identify signatures of past pathogen exposure. Among 398 genotyped donors of the cohort, an average of roughly 240,000 unique TCR beta nucleotide sequences were sequenced per donor, 15% to 20% of them non-productive. Alongside the repertoire data, information on donor age, sex, ethnicity and CMV serostatus was compiled. Along with the roughly 670-subject first cohort, a separate validation cohort of around 120 different subjects was used. Class I and class II HLA loci were covered by the typing at four-digit resolution. In a later analysis, previously published TCR beta repertoires from about 670 donors were re-analyzed and high-resolution HLA genotyping was added so that TCR occurrence patterns could be studied. The genetic ancestry cluster associated with self-reported Caucasian donors included over 80% of the approximately 410 genotyped donors. All discovery cohort repertoires had been generated on a single sequencing platform. The study used immunosequencing to profile the T cell repertoires of hundreds of subjects and linked those repertoires to cytomegalovirus serostatus. In a later genetic analysis, genome-wide SNP genotypes for about three fifths of the roughly 670 donors were used, and that subset was treated as a discovery cohort. Approximately 330 gigabases of sequencing data and 91 million or so unique TCR sequences made up an early release that covered about 640 HLA-typed donors. About five DR-DQ haplotypes were treated as single units for association and clustering because of strong linkage in the cohort. An earlier analysis of several hundred of the donors used high-throughput TCR beta sequencing to judge whether each TCR beta V gene segment behaved as functional or pseudogenic. On the study overall, not on this receptor specifically: A total of roughly 160 TCR beta chains were listed by the study as associated with cytomegalovirus. V-gene and J-gene trimming of TCR beta chains was associated with a missense DCLRE1C variant in a later genetic analysis, and the association was replicated in an independent cohort. A later analysis associated about 17,000 TCR beta sequences with specific HLA alleles at a false discovery rate of 0.05. Correlated functional status among segregating V segments might reflect linkage disequilibrium, but an unknown experimental factor could not be ruled out. When HLA alleles, especially DR and DQ, strongly co-occurred, attributing TCR associations to individual alleles was difficult. The classifier was reported to diagnose cytomegalovirus status with high specificity and sensitivity in both the original and validation cohorts. According to a later analysis, parvovirus B19, influenza, CMV and Epstein-Barr virus appeared linked to several top co-occurrence clusters. A later genetic analysis reported fewer N-insertions in productive TCRs among donors in an Asian-associated ancestry cluster than the roughly 700-donor mean. It was suggested by the authors that the approach could potentially be generalized to other disease states and immunological phenotypes. A further reported finding was that TCR beta sequences accurately predicted the HLA-A and HLA-B alleles for most subjects in the first cohort. In vitro tests confirmed that a few of the cytomegalovirus-associated TCR beta chains recognize cytomegalovirus antigens. A cluster of highly shared sequence variants was judged likely to be a technical artifact of the sequencing pipeline. Because HLA typing was unavailable for some donors at each locus, only the typed subset was used in association tests. Most TCR sequences were seen in very few donors, while some public TCRs were found in many individuals. The presence/absence analyses assumed that sequencing depth was roughly uniform across donors, and that assumption may not be true. A later analysis found that most CMV-associated TCR beta chains appeared HLA-restricted, with HLA associations seemingly driven largely by CMV exposure. Over 15 rarely observed V segments, including chromosome 9 orphons, were excluded from the earlier analysis of approximately 500 of the donors because counts were too low. In an earlier analysis of about 600 of the donors, most TCR beta V segments appeared in productive rearrangements about 87% or about 30% of the time, broadly matching IMGT annotations. For the cohort, immune exposure information was limited to CMV serostatus. In a later analysis, HLA-associated TCR beta chains showed more clonal expansion and lower generation probabilities than non-associated chains that were equally common. In a later analysis, the rate of TCR association differed among HLA loci, with DRB1 alleles having the most associated TCRs and HLA-C alleles having the fewest. The 87-base-pair reads could not distinguish some IMGT-functional V segments, including TRBV6-2 and TRBV6-3, so those segments were excluded. Only TCR beta chains were sequenced in this cohort, and the absence of alpha or paired-chain data limited detectable features.

V lost 5 bases and J lost 4 bases, and the count of bases not matched to a germline gene is 13. The CDR3 covers 18 residues, taking in both the cysteine and the phenylalanine. Only the CDR3 part of the read is kept: 54 bases, read in frame from the first base. From a lookup of the germline V gene, CDR1 and CDR2 are SGHAT and FQNNGV. The cohort was made up of 500 to 800 healthy bone marrow donors. Cohort members were all nominally healthy when sampled, although unrecorded immune exposures were likely present. The donor tested CMV seropositive, placing the donor among the 310 or so seropositive members of the cohort. Each donor provided a peripheral blood sample, and peripheral blood mononuclear cells were used for TCR beta sequencing. Genomic DNA was extracted from the blood cell samples with the Qiagen DNeasy Blood Extraction Kit. Comments on this clone: The antigen it binds to is not known. No much larger clone exists at a distance of one base, and base qualities are not known.

The library was obtained by the immunoSEQ multiplex PCR assay. For the multiplex PCR, a mixture combining 60 forward primers for TCR Vbeta segments and 13 reverse primers for TCR Jbeta segments was used. The CDR3 region of rearranged TCR beta genes was amplified from genomic DNA with a multiplex PCR assay. Amplified TCR beta libraries were sequenced as 87-base-pair reads on the Illumina HiSeq System. The paper's data handling went like this. Across the 666 repertoires, a later analysis counted roughly 84 million unique TCR beta chains, 9 million to 14 million of which were shared by at least two donors. A nearest-neighbor algorithm error-corrected the raw reads and collapsed the reads into unique sequences, merging closely related sequences to remove PCR and sequencing errors. Alignment of CDR3 sequences to IMGT reference sequences was used to assign V, D and J gene segments. Each retained sequence needed at least a six-nucleotide match to both a V gene segment and a J gene segment. Rearrangements were called productive when the CDR3 lacked stop codons and stayed in frame with V and J; all others were non-productive. Following IMGT convention, CDR3 was defined as the stretch from the second conserved V-encoded cysteine to the conserved J-encoded phenylalanine. The earlier analysis of about 570 of the donors excluded any sequence lacking an unambiguous match to a single V gene segment. In an earlier analysis of a few hundred of the donors, V segments were called functional above 56.7% productive rearrangements and were called segregating when the between-donor standard deviation exceeded 5%. A statistical classification framework was developed to diagnose cytomegalovirus status using the catalog of TCR beta chain sequences. V and J gene assignment, in a later analysis, came from comparing TCR nucleotide sequences with IMGT/GENE-DB human TR gene sequences. In a later analysis, CDR3 sequences and most-parsimonious VDJ recombination scenarios were assigned using the TCRdist pipeline. In a later analysis, each TCR beta chain was defined by its CDR3 amino acid sequence together with its V-gene family, and reads without a unique V-gene family were excluded. As a way to deal with suspected cross-contamination and a sequencing artifact, a later analysis dropped 640 or so nucleotide sequences that were highly shared and had low generation probability. A later analysis calculated a clonal expansion index for each public chain from normalized within-repertoire ranks of inferred template counts. Generation probabilities in a later analysis came from a VDJ recombination model fitted to out-of-frame rearrangements, and those results were checked against IGoR. In a later analysis, TCR-TCR, TCR-HLA and TCR-CMV co-occurrence was scored with hypergeometric tests, and a repertoire-size bias correction was applied to TCR pairs. To estimate false discovery rates, a later analysis permuted the HLA or CMV assignments 20 times. In a later analysis, co-occurring TCRs were grouped using DBSCAN, and TCRdist sequence similarity was added for clustering within HLA-allele-positive subsets. For co-occurrence clustering, repertoires with fewer than 30,000 or more than 120,000 public chains were excluded, along with 4 to 6 repertoires with anomalous nucleotide sharing. The source is immuneACCESS, and TCRdb retained only in-frame sequences with V and J called. Part of the clones is not carried over; for the studies checked, unresolved V genes explain less than half of this, and the remainder is unexplained. V, J and clone size derive from that table, while D and trimming were established from the DNA sequence. The sample has under 200,000 clones on record, approximately 82% of them singletons. Of the sample, around 8.3% is held by the ten largest clones.

This receptor chain uses TRBV11-2 and TRBJ2-2, and TRBD2 aligns with 10 junction nucleotides. This clonotype was obtained from a woman aged 40-49 years in good health and CMV-seropositive. Sequences were obtained from PBMCs. The CDR3 sequence is CASSRQSGRAQGTGELFF. DNA sequence: TGTGCCAGCAGCCGGCAAAGCGGGAGGGCCCAGGGCACCGGGGAGCTGTTTTTT.